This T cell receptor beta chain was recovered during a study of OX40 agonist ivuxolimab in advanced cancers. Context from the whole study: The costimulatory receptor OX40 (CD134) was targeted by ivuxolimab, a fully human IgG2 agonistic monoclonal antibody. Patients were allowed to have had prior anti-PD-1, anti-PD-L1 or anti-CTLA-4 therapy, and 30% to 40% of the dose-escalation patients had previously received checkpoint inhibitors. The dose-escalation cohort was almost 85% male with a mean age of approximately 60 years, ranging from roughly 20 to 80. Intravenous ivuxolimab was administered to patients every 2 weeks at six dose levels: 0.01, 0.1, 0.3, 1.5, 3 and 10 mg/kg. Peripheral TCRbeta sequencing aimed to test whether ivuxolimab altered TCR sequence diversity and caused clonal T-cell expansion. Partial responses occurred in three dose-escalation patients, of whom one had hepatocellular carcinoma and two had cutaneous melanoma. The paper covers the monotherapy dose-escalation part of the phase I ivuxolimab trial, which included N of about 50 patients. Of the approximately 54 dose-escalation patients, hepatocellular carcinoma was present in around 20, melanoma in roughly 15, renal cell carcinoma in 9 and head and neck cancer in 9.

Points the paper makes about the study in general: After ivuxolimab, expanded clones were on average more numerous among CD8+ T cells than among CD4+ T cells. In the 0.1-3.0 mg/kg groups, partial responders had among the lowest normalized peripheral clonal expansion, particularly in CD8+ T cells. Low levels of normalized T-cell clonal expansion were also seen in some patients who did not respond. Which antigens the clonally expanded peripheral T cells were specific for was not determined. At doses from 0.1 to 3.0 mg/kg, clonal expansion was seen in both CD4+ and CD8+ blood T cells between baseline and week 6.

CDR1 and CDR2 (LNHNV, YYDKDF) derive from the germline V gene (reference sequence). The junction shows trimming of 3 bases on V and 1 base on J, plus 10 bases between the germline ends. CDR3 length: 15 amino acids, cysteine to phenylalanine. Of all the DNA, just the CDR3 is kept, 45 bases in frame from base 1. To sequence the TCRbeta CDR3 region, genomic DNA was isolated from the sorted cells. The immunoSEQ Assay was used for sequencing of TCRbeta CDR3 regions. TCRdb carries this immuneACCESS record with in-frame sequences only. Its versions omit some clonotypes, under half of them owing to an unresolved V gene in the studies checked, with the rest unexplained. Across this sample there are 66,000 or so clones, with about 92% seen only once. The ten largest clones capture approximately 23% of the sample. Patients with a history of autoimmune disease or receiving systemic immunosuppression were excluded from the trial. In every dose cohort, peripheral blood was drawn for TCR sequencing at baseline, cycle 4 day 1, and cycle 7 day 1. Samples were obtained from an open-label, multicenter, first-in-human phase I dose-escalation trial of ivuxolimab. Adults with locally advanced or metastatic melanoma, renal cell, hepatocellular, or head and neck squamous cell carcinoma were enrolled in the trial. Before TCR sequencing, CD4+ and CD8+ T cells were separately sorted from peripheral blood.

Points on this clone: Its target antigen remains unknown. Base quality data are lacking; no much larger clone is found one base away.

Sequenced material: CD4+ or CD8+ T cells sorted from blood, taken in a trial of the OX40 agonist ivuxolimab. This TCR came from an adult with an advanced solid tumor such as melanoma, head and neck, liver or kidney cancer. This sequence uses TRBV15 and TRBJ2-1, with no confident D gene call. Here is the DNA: TGTGCCACCAGCAGGCCGTTGGGATCCTACAATGAGCAGTTCTTC. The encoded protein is CATSRPLGSYNEQFF.